This TCR beta chain is drawn from a study of blood T cell repertoires in COVID-19. Study details: Sites across the United States, Italy and Spain contributed samples from acute and convalescent COVID-19. T cells, B-cell-depleted T cells, or PBMCs provided the cDNA or gDNA that served as material.

Authors' data handling: Estimated nucleated cell counts came from reference gene primer amplification. Some clones are missing from TCRdb's copy, which holds only in-frame ones; the method was immunoSEQ multiplex PCR. From that table come the V and J calls and clone size; the DNA was used to work out D and trimming. The table includes under 250,000 clones, 82% detected once. The Seattle site enrolled patients during active infection and followed them longitudinally. Germline assignment: CDR1 MDHEN and CDR2 SYDVKM. The CDR3 is 15 amino acids. Trimming took 2 bases from V and 3 from J, leaving 13 bases between them.

Sample: peripheral blood. The chain employs TRBV28 and TRBJ1-2; a weak D match, TRBD1 (6 bases). The TCR sequence derives from a woman in her seventies with COVID-19, enrolled during active disease. CDR3 DNA sequence: TGTGCCAGCAGTTTAGGTGGGGGGGCTGACTATGGCTACACCTTC. It yields the protein CASSLGGGADYGYTF.